This T cell receptor beta chain is drawn from a study of cytomegalovirus exposure and HLA in healthy donors. Germline assignment: CDR1 MGHDK and CDR2 SYGVNS. This CDR3 has 13 residues. V was clipped by 3 bases and J by 7 bases, with 13 bases between them. Primers included in the PCR were 60 Vbeta and 13 Jbeta primers. The data were produced by immunoSEQ multiplex PCR, yet TCRdb's version contains in-frame clones alone and is incomplete. The sample has 30,000 to 40,000 clones, around 76% seen once. Donors had nominal health at sampling but likely had unrecorded immune exposures. A single count supports this clone.

The chain is built from TRBV25-1 and TRBJ2-7, with D possibly being TRBD1 (5 bases). The sample comprised PBMCs. The source is a woman aged 25-40 years in good health and CMV-seropositive. The CDR3 sequence: CASSDGAMEEQYF. CDR3 nucleotide sequence: TGTGCCAGCAGTGATGGGGCGATGGAAGAGCAGTACTTC.